Shown below are 19 T cell receptor beta chains from a single sample sequenced in a study of identical twins. A single record per CDR3 protein comes from TCRdb applying MiXCR to the 5' RACE reads. The profile shows about 280,000 distinct CDR3 sequences, roughly 8.6% of them singletons. This sample also appeared in a second study, on yellow fever vaccine responses in identical twins.

Sequenced material: memory (CD45RO+) T cells sorted from blood. The receptors shown here come from a woman younger than 30 in good health.

The V gene is TRBV12-3 or TRBV12-4, the J gene TRBJ1-5; perhaps TRBD1 as D (6 bases). There are 15 residues in the CDR3. Trimming took 7 bases from V and 2 from J, leaving 15 bases between them. For the CDR3, the DNA is TGTGCCAGCACCCTTGGGGGCTTGGGCAATCAGCCCCAGCATTTT. It codes for CASTLGGLGNQPQHF.

This clonotype was seen repeatedly, ten times or more. This chain links TRBV12-3 or TRBV12-4 with TRBJ2-1; TRBD2 aligns across 10 bases. The CDR3 length is 18 residues. With 2 bases clipped from V and 4 bases from J, the junction kept 11 bases outside the gene matches. The CDR3 coding sequence is TGTGCCAGCAGTTTATCTTACCGACTAGCGGGTACTTACAATGAGCAGTTCTTC. Its translation is CASSLSYRLAGTYNEQFF.

The rearrangement links TRBV5-1 to TRBJ2-7; TRBD2 aligns across 8 bases. Losses at the gene ends were 0 bases for V and 5 bases for J; bases not matched to a gene: 10. The V gene's germline CDR1 is SGHRS and CDR2 YFSETQ. This CDR3 region has 16 residues. The CDR3 is CASSLGGGPQGDEQYF. CDR3 DNA: TGCGCCAGCAGCTTGGGCGGGGGGCCCCAGGGAGACGAGCAGTACTTC.

This clonotype was counted only a few times. The chain employs TRBV7-9 and TRBJ2-1; 7 bases are shared with TRBD1. J lost 10 bases, V lost 4 bases, and 1 base had no gene match. Germline V lookup: CDR1 SEHNR, CDR2 FQNEAQ (reference sequence). The length of the CDR3 is 11 residues. CDR3 nucleotides: TGTGCCAGCAGCTGGGACAGCGAGCAGTTCTTC. Translating gives CASSWDSEQFF.

The V and J genes are TRBV5-1 and TRBJ1-1; D is undetermined. Trimming pared 0 bases from V and 8 bases from J, leaving 11 bases between. The CDR3 covers 13 residues. The germline gives CDR1 SGHRS, CDR2 YFSETQ. CDR3 region: CASSLDGRREAFF. The CDR3 DNA sequence: TGCGCCAGCAGCTTGGACGGCAGGCGCGAAGCTTTCTTT. The full variable domain, rest sourced from reference TRBV5-1 and TRBJ1-1, is KAGVTQTPRYLIKTRGQQVTLSCSPISGHRSVSWYQQTPGQGLQFLFEYFSETQRNKGNFPGRFSGRQFSNSRSEMNVSTLELGDSALYLCASSLDGRREAFFGQGTRLTVV.

The table lists this clonotype with many counts. This chain uses TRBV12-3 or TRBV12-4 with TRBJ2-7; no definite D call. The CDR3 extends over 11 amino acids. The V and J ends lost 3 bases and 6 bases respectively, with 6 bases between them. The CDR3 here is CASSLGIEQYF. The CDR3 coding sequence is TGTGCCAGCAGTTTGGGTATCGAGCAGTACTTC.

This clonotype was recorded at least ten times. The CDR3 region is CASSLRIEETQYF. The CDR3 DNA is TGTGCCAGCAGCCTTAGGATTGAGGAGACCCAGTACTTC. The chain joins TRBV4-2 to TRBJ2-5; D unclear. Trimming stripped 4 bases from V and 5 bases from J, with 11 bases between. Germline V gene sequence: CDR1 LGHNA, CDR2 YNFKEQ. The CDR3 consists of 13 residues.

This clonotype occurred a few times. The DNA of the CDR3 is TGTGCCAGCTTGATCGGGTGGAACACTGAAGCTTTCTTT. It codes for CASLIGWNTEAFF. The rearrangement uses TRBV6-1 and TRBJ1-1; D gene ambiguous. V gave up 8 bases and J gave up 1 base, with 11 bases separating them. The CDR3 consists of 13 residues. Germline V gene sequence: CDR1 MNHNS, CDR2 SASEGT.

This chain uses TRBV6-1 with TRBJ2-3; 11 bases are a match to TRBD2. The CDR3 runs 16 residues. Trimming at V came to 6 bases and at J to 6 bases, leaving 11 bases not matched to a gene. Looked up from germline, CDR1 is MNHNS and CDR2 is SASEGT. The CDR3 DNA sequence: TGTGCCAGCAGCCTTCTAGCGGGAGGTCGGTGGGATACGCAGTATTTT. Translating gives CASSLLAGGRWDTQYF.

This clonotype has a count of ten or more. V and J are TRBV20-1 and TRBJ2-1; the match to TRBD1 covers 8 bases. This CDR3 comprises 12 residues. V shed 6 bases and J 8 bases; nucleotides not matched to a gene: 6. Germline lookup yields CDR1 DFQATT and CDR2 SNEGSKA (reference sequence). The CDR3 DNA sequence: TGCAGTGCCCAAGACAGGGGCCATGAGCAGTTCTTC. It is translated as CSAQDRGHEQFF.

The sample holds many counts of this clonotype. The chain is built from TRBV12-3 or TRBV12-4 and TRBJ2-3; D is possibly TRBD1 (5 bases). CDR3 length equals 15 residues. V dropped 1 base and J dropped 6 bases, with 14 bases sitting between them. The CDR3 reads CASSLGGGVADTQYF. The CDR3 DNA sequence: TGTGCCAGCAGTTTAGGGGGCGGAGTGGCTGATACGCAGTATTTT.

This clonotype was observed at least ten times. The chain combines TRBV11-2 with TRBJ2-2; 7 bases agree with TRBD2. Germline V gene sequence: CDR1 SGHAT, CDR2 FQNNGV. The ends lost 4 bases at V and 1 base at J; junction bases unmatched: 9. The CDR3 consists of 17 residues. The CDR3 DNA reads as TGTGCCAGCAGCTCTCGATTGGGGACTATGAACACCGGGGAGCTGTTTTTT. Translated: CASSSRLGTMNTGELFF.

This clonotype was counted many times. J is TRBJ2-1 and V is TRBV24-1, with D possibly TRBD1 on 5 matching bases. Trimming cost V 6 bases and J 0 bases, with 11 bases left between them. Germline V gives CDR1 KGHDR, CDR2 SFDVKD. This CDR3 is built from 15 residues. The chain's CDR3 is CATSRRQGSYNEQFF. CDR3 nucleotide sequence: TGTGCCACCAGTCGAAGGCAGGGCTCCTACAATGAGCAGTTCTTC.

The rearrangement joins TRBV6-1 to TRBJ2-4; D gene uncertain. The CDR3 sequence is 14 residues long. With 7 bases removed from V and 7 bases from J, the gap between germline ends came to 17 bases. Looked up from germline, CDR1 is MNHNS and CDR2 is SASEGT. CDR3 residues: CASTPSQFYNIQYF. CDR3 nucleotide sequence: TGTGCCAGCACGCCCAGTCAGTTTTATAACATTCAGTACTTC.

This clonotype showed up many times. The chain has TRBV12-3 or TRBV12-4 and TRBJ2-5; no definite D call. There are 14 residues in the CDR3. The V end was cut by 3 bases, the J end by 3 bases, with 11 bases between. Written as DNA, the CDR3 is TGTGCCAGCAGTTTTGGGCTCCGCGAAGAGACCCAGTACTTC. It encodes CASSFGLREETQYF.

The V gene is TRBV6-5, the J gene TRBJ2-5; D uncertain. Trimming shortened V by 0 bases and J by 1 base, and 9 bases separated the two germline ends. The germline V gene encodes CDR1 MNHEY and CDR2 SVGAGI. This CDR3 comprises 15 residues. CDR3 DNA sequence: TGTGCCAGCAGTTACTCCTATGACACCCAAGAGACCCAGTACTTC. The encoded protein is CASSYSYDTQETQYF.

The rearrangement joins TRBV28 to TRBJ2-5; 10 nucleotides line up with TRBD2. V lost 11 bases and J lost 3; bases outside the gene matches: 9. Looked up from germline, CDR1 is MDHEN and CDR2 is SYDVKM. This CDR3 is built from 14 residues. Here the CDR3 DNA reads TGTGCCGGGAAACTAGCGGGGCTGAAAGAGACCCAGTACTTC. Protein product: CAGKLAGLKETQYF.

To note about this clonotype: This may be a read error: a much more frequent sequence differs by one nucleotide. The chain combines TRBV12-3 or TRBV12-4 with TRBJ2-1, with D perhaps TRBD1 or TRBD2 (6 bases each). The CDR3 is 14 residues long. The V and J ends lost 5 bases and 5 bases respectively, with 13 bases between them. This CDR3 is CASSPGDTNNEQFF. The CDR3 nucleotides are TGTGCCAGCAGTCCGGGGGACACTAACAATGAGCAGTTCTTC.

This clonotype was found many times. The chain carries TRBV29-1 and TRBJ1-2; no definite D call. This CDR3 region has 13 residues. V was clipped by 3 bases and J by 4 bases, with 12 bases between them. Per the germline V gene, CDR1 is SQVTM and CDR2 is ANQGSEA. The CDR3 sequence: CSVDGGKGYGYTF. DNA for the CDR3: TGCAGCGTTGACGGAGGGAAAGGCTATGGCTACACCTTC.